This TCR beta chain comes out of a study of OX40 agonist ivuxolimab in advanced cancers. General study points: At 0.1 to 3.0 mg/kg and by week 6, CD4+ and CD8+ T cells in the blood had expanded clonally.

Concerning this clone itself: Antigen unknown.

The method was immunoSEQ multiplex PCR; TCRdb's version includes in-frame clones alone and lacks a portion of them. The table has roughly 67,000 clones, 88% seen once. CDR1 MGHDK and CDR2 SYGVNS come from the germline V gene. The CDR3 is made up of 17 amino acids. Losses at the gene ends were 5 bases for V and 5 bases for J; bases not matched to a gene: 16. The chain joins TRBV25-1 to TRBJ2-5; TRBD1 agrees at 8 bases. This receptor was taken from an adult with an advanced solid tumor such as melanoma, head and neck, liver or kidney cancer. This specimen was CD4+ or CD8+ T cells sorted from blood, taken in a trial of the OX40 agonist ivuxolimab. The CDR3 protein is CASSPSKIPGGGETQYF. Here the CDR3 DNA reads TGTGCCAGCAGTCCCTCGAAAATCCCAGGGGGCGGGGAGACCCAGTACTTC. The whole variable domain, filled in from reference TRBV25-1 and TRBJ2-5, reads EADIYQTPRYLVIGTGKKITLECSQTMGHDKMYWYQQDPGMELHLIHYSYGVNSTEKGDLSSESTVSRIRTEHFPLTLESARPSHTSQYLCASSPSKIPGGGETQYFGPGTRLLVL.